The 23 T cell receptor beta chains listed next were all sequenced from one sample in a study of breast tumors, draining lymph nodes, adjacent tissues. MiXCR, run by TCRdb on the multiplex PCR reads, gives a single entry per CDR3 protein. The sample contains 66,000 or so distinct CDR3 sequences, less than 50% of which appear only once. Sequencing was carried out using breast tumor tissue. The source of these receptors is a female donor with breast cancer. Some clones in this sample may be carry-over from other donors' samples.

The V call is TRBV6-1, the J call TRBJ2-1; 11 bases are shared with TRBD2. The CDR3 consists of 13 residues. The germline CDR1 and CDR2 sequences are MNHNS and SASEGT. CDR3 sequence reads: CVGLAGGGNEQFF. Written as DNA, the CDR3 is TGTGTCGGGCTAGCGGGAGGCGGGAATGAGCAGTTCTTC.

This clonotype has ten or more counts. The chain has TRBV4-2 and TRBJ1-6; 8 bases fit TRBD1. Germline loops: CDR1 LGHNA, CDR2 YNFKEQ. The trim removed 1 base at V and 6 bases at J, leaving 8 bases unmatched. The CDR3 has 17 residues. CDR3 nucleotide sequence: TGTGCCAGCAGCCAAGGTTGGCAGGGGGCAGGTAATTCACCCCTCCACTTT. It codes for CASSQGWQGAGNSPLHF.

This clonotype was observed once. The rearrangement joins TRBV24-1 to TRBJ1-2, with D uncertain. The CDR3 is made up of 18 amino acids. CDR1 and CDR2 from the germline V gene are KGHDR and SFDVKD. This CDR3 is CVPFRVAIFLCANYGYTF. The CDR3 nucleotides read TGTGTCCCTTTTAGAGTGGCTATATTCTTATGTGCTAACTATGGCTACACCTTC.

The chain carries TRBV6-5 and TRBJ1-2; TRBD1 matches at 8 bases. V shed 6 bases and J 8 bases; nucleotides not matched to a gene: 8. The CDR3 is 13 amino acids. CDR1 and CDR2 (germline): MNHEY, SVGAGI. Here the CDR3 reads CASSPTGVGGYTF. The CDR3 DNA reads as TGTGCCAGCAGCCCGACAGGGGTCGGGGGCTACACCTTC.

This clonotype showed up just a few times. The J gene is TRBJ2-1, the V gene TRBV9; TRBD2 is a possible D gene (6 bases). V was pared by 0 bases and J by 9 bases, with 10 bases between. Germline V CDR1 and CDR2: SGDLS, YYNGEE. The CDR3 runs 13 residues. The CDR3 protein is CASSVELGGEQFF. The CDR3 DNA sequence: TGTGCCAGCAGCGTAGAGTTGGGAGGTGAGCAGTTCTTC.

This clonotype showed up just a few times. A much larger clone lies one base from this, so it may be a read error. V is TRBV11-3 and J is TRBJ2-7, with D possibly matching TRBD1 (6 bases). The germline V and J ends were trimmed by 5 bases and 6 bases, with 20 bases remaining between them. This CDR3 comprises 15 residues. The germline V gene encodes CDR1 SGHNT and CDR2 YENEEA. CDR3 nucleotides: TGTGCCAGCAGCCCGACAAACAGGGCTTACTCCGAGCAGTACTTC. This translates into CASSPTNRAYSEQYF.

This clonotype was counted many times. The rearrangement links TRBV11-3 to TRBJ2-7; D tentatively fits TRBD1 or TRBD2 (5 bases each). Germline CDR1 is SGHNT and CDR2 is YENEEA. The V gene lost 2 bases and the J gene lost 6 bases, with 17 bases spanning the gap. CDR3 size: 15 residues. CDR3 loop: CASSLSGLGDREQYF. The CDR3 DNA follows: TGTGCCAGCAGCTTATCAGGGTTGGGGGATCGCGAGCAGTACTTC.

The gene calls are TRBV24-1 and TRBJ2-5, with a tentative D call TRBD2 (7 bases). Germline V CDR1 and CDR2: KGHDR, SFDVKD. Trimming cost V 4 bases and J 3 bases, with 32 bases left between them. CDR3 length: 21 amino acids. The CDR3 is CATSDTVGGAPLRAGEETQYF. In DNA form, the CDR3 reads TGTGCCACCAGTGACACAGTGGGGGGGGCGCCCCTACGAGCGGGTGAAGAGACCCAGTACTTC.

About this clonotype itself: Germline is not matched at one junction end, which may reflect a read error. The rearrangement joins TRBV12-3 or TRBV12-4 to TRBJ1-5; 9 bases fit TRBD1. There are 15 residues in the CDR3. Here the CDR3 DNA reads TGTGTCAGCAGAAAGGACAGGGGCCACAATCAGCCCCGGCATTTT. It specifies CVSRKDRGHNQPRHF.

This clonotype was recorded at least ten times. This chain joins TRBV14 and TRBJ2-1, with D unclear. Trimming left V 1 base short and J 8 bases short, with 15 bases between. CDR1 SGHDN and CDR2 FVKESK come from the germline V gene. The CDR3 consists of 15 residues. The CDR3 sequence: CASSQVISSVDEQFF. The CDR3 nucleotides read TGTGCCAGCAGCCAAGTGATCTCAAGCGTTGATGAGCAGTTCTTC.

This clonotype was counted ten times or more. The rearrangement uses TRBV6-2 or TRBV6-3 and TRBJ1-4, with unresolved D. V lost 3 bases, J lost 8 bases, and 10 bases lay in between. Germline V gives CDR1 MNHEY, CDR2 SVGEGT. This CDR3 contains 13 residues. The CDR3 DNA follows: TGTGCCAGCAGTTATGGTGACTGGGAAAAACTGTTTTTT. It encodes CASSYGDWEKLFF.

This clonotype was observed many times. V and J are TRBV12-3 or TRBV12-4 and TRBJ1-5, with 7 bases fitting TRBD1. The CDR3 is made up of 17 amino acids. The ends lost 6 bases at V and 3 bases at J; junction bases unmatched: 14. CDR3 nucleotide sequence: TGTGCCAGCAGCAACGAAGGGGGCGCGGAAGCCAATCAGCCCCAGCATTTT. Translation gives CASSNEGGAEANQPQHF.

There are many counts of this clonotype. The gene calls are TRBV6-1 and TRBJ1-4; D is uncertain. The germline V and J ends were trimmed by 6 bases and 5 bases, with 19 bases remaining between them. From germline, CDR1 is MNHNS and CDR2 SASEGT. There are 16 residues in the CDR3. CDR3 DNA: TGTGCCAGCAGACTCTCACGTGGCAGCGAAAATGAAAAACTGTTTTTT. Translation: CASRLSRGSENEKLFF.

This clonotype was picked up many times. V gene TRBV4-1 combines with J gene TRBJ1-2, with a weak D call TRBD1 (6 bases). The CDR3 extends over 13 amino acids. Per the germline V gene, CDR1 is MGHRA and CDR2 is YSYEKL. The V gene lost 3 bases and the J gene lost 7 bases, with 12 bases spanning the gap. CDR3 bases: TGCGCCAGCAGCCAGGCCACAGGGTCTGGCTACACCTTC. Protein: CASSQATGSGYTF.

The genes are TRBV19 and TRBJ2-5; TRBD1 agrees at 8 bases. The CDR3 loop spans 12 amino acids. Germline CDR1 is LNHDA and CDR2 is SQIVND (reference sequence). V was clipped by 7 bases and J by 7 bases; unmatched bases: 5. This CDR3 reads CASTITGGTQYF. The CDR3 coding sequence is TGTGCCAGTACTATTACAGGGGGGACCCAGTACTTC.

The gene calls are TRBV25-1 and TRBJ2-7; 8 positions match TRBD2. CDR3 length: 16 amino acids. Germline CDR1 and CDR2: MGHDK and SYGVNS. V lost 4 bases to trimming and J lost 1 base; unmatched junction nucleotides: 9. The CDR3 is CASSARTLAESYEQYF. The CDR3 coding sequence is TGTGCCAGCAGTGCTAGGACACTAGCGGAATCCTACGAGCAGTACTTC.

The rearrangement joins TRBV4-2 to TRBJ2-7, with 8 bases aligning to TRBD1. After removal of 1 base from V and 3 bases from J, the junction contained 11 bases not matched to a gene. The V gene's germline CDR1 is LGHNA and CDR2 YNFKEQ. This CDR3 is 17 amino acids long. The CDR3 sequence: CASSQVGTGISYYEQYF. CDR3 DNA: TGTGCCAGCAGCCAAGTGGGGACAGGCATTTCATACTACGAGCAGTACTTC.

This clonotype was counted many times. The chain uses TRBV4-1 and TRBJ2-7; no clear D gene. Germline V gene sequence: CDR1 MGHRA, CDR2 YSYEKL. The CDR3 loop spans 14 amino acids. The ends were cut back, 0 bases at V and 6 bases at J, with 12 bases in the middle. The CDR3 DNA follows: TGCGCCAGCAGCCAAGATATCAACAGTTTCGAGCAGTACTTC. This sequence encodes CASSQDINSFEQYF.

The rearrangement uses TRBV19 and TRBJ1-1; no reliable D call. Per germline, CDR1 LNHDA and CDR2 SQIVND (reference sequence). V was trimmed by 7 bases and J by 1 base, leaving 10 bases between them. CDR3 length equals 13 residues. CDR3 residues: CASISRGNTEAFF. The CDR3, as DNA: TGTGCCAGTATCTCCCGGGGGAACACTGAAGCTTTCTTT.

This clonotype is medium-sized (0.01 to 0.1%). The gene calls are TRBV7-9 and TRBJ2-3; 9 bases map to TRBD1. Trimming took 1 base from V and 5 from J; bases not matched to a gene: 7. Germline assignment: CDR1 SEHNR and CDR2 FQNEAQ (reference sequence). CDR3 length: 16 residues. CDR3 sequence reads: CASSLGGQGSKDTQYF. The CDR3 coding sequence is TGTGCCAGCAGCTTAGGGGGACAGGGCAGTAAAGATACGCAGTATTTT.

This clonotype occurred many times. The rearrangement links TRBV27 to TRBJ2-1; 7 nucleotides match TRBD2. Trimming cost V 2 bases and J 5 bases; bases outside gene matches: 18. The CDR3 is made up of 19 amino acids. Germline V gene data show CDR1 as MNHEY and CDR2 as SMNVEV (reference sequence). CDR3 sequence: CASSLRVREGSWGNNEQFF. In nucleotides, the CDR3 is TGTGCCAGCAGTTTAAGGGTCAGGGAGGGATCGTGGGGCAACAATGAGCAGTTCTTC.

This clonotype came up a few times. The rearrangement links TRBV12-3 or TRBV12-4 to TRBJ1-1, with D perhaps TRBD1 (5 bases). The CDR3 loop spans 14 amino acids. With 7 bases removed from V and 5 bases from J, the gap between germline ends came to 17 bases. CDR3 residues: CASTPRGGRTEAFF. CDR3 nucleotides: TGTGCCAGCACACCGCGCGGGGGAAGGACTGAAGCTTTCTTT.

This sequence joins TRBV5-1 and TRBJ2-3; 16 bases fit TRBD2. CDR1 is SGHRS, CDR2 YFSETQ, per germline. This CDR3 comprises 16 residues. V gave up 3 bases and J gave up 3 bases; unmatched junction bases: 1. The CDR3 nucleotides are TGCGCCAGCAGCTGGGGACTAGCGGGGGGGACAGATACGCAGTATTTT. Translated, it gives CASSWGLAGGTDTQYF.